The clone carrying this T cell receptor (beta chain) has at least ten counts. Its antigen is unknown. The library put unique molecular identifiers onto individual cDNA molecules. MiXCR was run by TCRdb on the RACE reads, yielding one entry per CDR3 protein. The data show some 84,000 distinct CDR3 sequences, approximately 9% seen once. The record originates from a study of human T cells and chemical hapten exposure. Study observations and caveats: TCRs at high frequency, those above 1 in 1000, did not change with DPC sensitization.

Germline lookup yields CDR1 WSHSY and CDR2 SAAADI. The CDR3 length is 13 residues. Trimming pared 6 bases from V and 5 bases from J, leaving 10 bases between. Sample time point: pre-sensitization, week 0. Treatment noted: therapeutic diphenylcyclopropenone sensitization with weekly scalp DPC. Specimen: whole blood, collected in connection with sensitization to the hapten diphenylcyclopropenone (DPC). V is TRBV10-2 and J is TRBJ1-4, with a possible D match to TRBD1 (6 bases). This TCR came from a man in his forties with alopecia areata. Some clones in this sample may be carry-over from other donors' samples. CDR3 residues: CASSNQGNEKLFF. In DNA form, the CDR3 reads TGCGCCAGCAGCAATCAGGGGAATGAAAAACTGTTTTTT.